Listed below are T cell receptor beta chains from one sample, sequenced in a study of T-cell reconstitution after alpha-beta-depleted transplantation in children. TCRdb re-analysed the PCR reads in MiXCR, keeping a single row per CDR3 protein. Among over 100,000 distinct CDR3 sequences, about 9.3% were seen once, and the ten largest hold nearly 35%. The sample consisted of PBMCs, taken before TCRalphabeta/CD19-depleted stem cell transplant. The receptor source for this set is a boy between 2 and 10 years old with acute lymphoblastic leukemia, due to receive a stem cell transplant. Both conserved end residues are trimmed from each CDR3.

J: TRBJ2-7; V: TRBV7-9; CDR3: ASSLEGASRYEQY
J: TRBJ2-1; V: TRBV28; CDR3: ASSGPPAGAGRPNEQF
J: TRBJ2-7; V: TRBV5-1; CDR3: ASSPPSGSSYEQY
J: TRBJ2-2; V: TRBV5-5; CDR3: ASSLGGVNTGELF
J: TRBJ2-1; V: TRBV5-1; CDR3: ASSPGMDRGYNEQF
J: TRBJ2-5; V: TRBV27; CDR3: ASRGRGKGETQY
J: TRBJ2-5; V: TRBV30; CDR3: AWSVQETQY
J: TRBJ2-5; V: TRBV18; CDR3: ASSPGRSQETQY
J: TRBJ2-2; V: TRBV15; CDR3: ATSIGGLAGGELF
J: TRBJ2-7; V: TRBV18; CDR3: ASSPRRDKLYEQY
J: TRBJ2-5; V: TRBV20-1; CDR3: SAPPGARKETQY
J: TRBJ2-1; V: TRBV20-1; CDR3: SAKRDTSSYNEQF
J: TRBJ2-7; V: TRBV5-1; CDR3: ASDDGYEQY
J: TRBJ2-1; V: TRBV5-1; CDR3: ASSVNIVYNEQF
J: TRBJ2-5; V: TRBV20-1; CDR3: SASISGSETQY
J: TRBJ2-1; V: TRBV5-1; CDR3: ASSYGGANNEQF
J: TRBJ2-5; V: TRBV12-3/TRBV12-4; CDR3: ASSLTSSLVRKTQY
J: TRBJ2-2; V: TRBV3-1; CDR3: ASSQGLVTGELF
J: TRBJ2-1; V: TRBV28; CDR3: ASGQPGGFHPYEQF
J: TRBJ2-7; V: TRBV25-1; CDR3: ASSSRTRREQY
J: TRBJ2-1; V: TRBV18; CDR3: ASSPMAIEQF
J: TRBJ1-4; V: TRBV7-9; CDR3: ASSLLRDGEKLF
J: TRBJ1-2; V: TRBV3-1; CDR3: ASSQSAGTGGYT
J: TRBJ2-5; V: TRBV20-1; CDR3: SANSGRTPETQY
J: TRBJ2-7; V: TRBV10-3; CDR3: AISEANRVRGEQY
J: TRBJ1-3; V: TRBV25-1; CDR3: ASSDRTAKTIY
J: TRBJ2-1; V: TRBV4-1; CDR3: ASSHQTDTIIYNEQF